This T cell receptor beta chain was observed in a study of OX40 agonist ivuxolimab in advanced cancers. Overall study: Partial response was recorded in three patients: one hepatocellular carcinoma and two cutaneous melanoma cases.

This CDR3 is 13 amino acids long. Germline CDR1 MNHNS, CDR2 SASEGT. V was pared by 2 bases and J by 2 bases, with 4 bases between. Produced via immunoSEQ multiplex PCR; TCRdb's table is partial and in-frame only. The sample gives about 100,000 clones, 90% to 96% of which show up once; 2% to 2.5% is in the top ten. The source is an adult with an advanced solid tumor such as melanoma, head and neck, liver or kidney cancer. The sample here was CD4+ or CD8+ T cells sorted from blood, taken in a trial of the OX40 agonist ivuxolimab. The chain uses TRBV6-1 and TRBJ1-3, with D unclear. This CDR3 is CASSESAGNTIYF. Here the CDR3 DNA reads TGTGCCAGCAGTGAATCCGCTGGAAACACCATATATTTT.